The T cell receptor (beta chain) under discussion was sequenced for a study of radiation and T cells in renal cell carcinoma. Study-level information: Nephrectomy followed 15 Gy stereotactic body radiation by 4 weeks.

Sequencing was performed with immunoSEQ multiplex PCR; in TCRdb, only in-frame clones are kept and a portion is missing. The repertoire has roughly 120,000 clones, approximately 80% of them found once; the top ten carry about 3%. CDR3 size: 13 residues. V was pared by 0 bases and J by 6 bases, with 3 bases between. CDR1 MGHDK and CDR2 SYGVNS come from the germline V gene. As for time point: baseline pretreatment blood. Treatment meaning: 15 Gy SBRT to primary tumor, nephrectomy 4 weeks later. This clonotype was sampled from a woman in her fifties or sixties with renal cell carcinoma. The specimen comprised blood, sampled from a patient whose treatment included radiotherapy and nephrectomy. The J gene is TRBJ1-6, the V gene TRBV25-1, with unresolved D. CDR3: CASSEYSNSPLHF. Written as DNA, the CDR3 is TGTGCCAGCAGTGAATATAGTAATTCACCCCTCCACTTT. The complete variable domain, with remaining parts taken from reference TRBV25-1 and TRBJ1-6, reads EADIYQTPRYLVIGTGKKITLECSQTMGHDKMYWYQQDPGMELHLIHYSYGVNSTEKGDLSSESTVSRIRTEHFPLTLESARPSHTSQYLCASSEYSNSPLHFGNGTRLTVT.